The sequence of this T cell receptor (beta chain) was determined in a study of cytomegalovirus exposure and HLA in healthy donors. The study, taken as a whole, reports: From TCR beta sequences, most subjects' HLA-A and HLA-B alleles were reportedly predicted accurately. In a later analysis, HLA-associated beta chains showed higher expansion and lower generation probabilities than comparable chains.

PCR involved 60 Vbeta and 13 Jbeta primers. This table comes from immunoSEQ multiplex PCR, and its TCRdb copy is limited to in-frame clones, with some not included. The sample has about 140,000 clones, 76% seen once; the top ten hold about 3.8%. The CDR3 extends over 15 amino acids. Germline V gives CDR1 SQVTM, CDR2 ANQGSEA. Trimming shortened V by 2 bases and J by 0 bases, and 14 bases separated the two germline ends. About this clone itself: What it binds is unknown.

When sampled, the donors appeared nominally healthy, though they likely had unrecorded immune exposures. The sequenced sample was PBMCs. The chain joins TRBV29-1 to TRBJ2-7; D perhaps matches TRBD1 (5 bases). This clonotype originated in a man aged 18-30 years in good health and CMV-seronegative. The CDR3 region has the DNA TGCAGCGTTGAATGGGGCTCACGAAGCTCCTACGAGCAGTACTTC. As protein: CSVEWGSRSSYEQYF.